These 20 T cell receptor beta chains originate from one sample sequenced in a study of T-cell memory formation after mild COVID-19. MiXCR was run by TCRdb on the 5' RACE reads, yielding one entry per CDR3 protein. The table has 150,000 to 200,000 distinct CDR3 sequences, about 15% seen once. Material for sequencing was PBMCs or a T cell subset sorted from them (not recorded which). These receptors were collected from an adult woman who had mild COVID-19 (a few samples of this study predate the infection). Cell type and time point are not known.

This clonotype was detected a few times. The chain recombines TRBV6-2 or TRBV6-3 with TRBJ2-5, with 9 bases identical to TRBD2. CDR1 is MNHEY and CDR2 is SVGEGT in the germline V gene. V was clipped by 8 bases and J by 4 bases; unmatched bases: 11. The CDR3 is made up of 15 amino acids. CDR3 in DNA: TGTGCCAGCGGGCAGACAGCGGGAGGATCAGAGACCCAGTACTTC. Translating it yields CASGQTAGGSETQYF.

The CDR3 reads CASRQQGDTGELFF. The CDR3 DNA reads TGTGCCAGCAGACAACAGGGGGACACCGGGGAGCTGTTTTTT. The rearrangement uses TRBV6-2 or TRBV6-3 and TRBJ2-2, with 8 bases identical to TRBD1. Germline values: CDR1 MNHEY, CDR2 SVGEGT. V shed 6 bases and J 3 bases; nucleotides not matched to a gene: 3. This CDR3 spans 14 amino acids.

This clonotype was seen more than once but under ten times. The chain combines TRBV2 with TRBJ2-5; D may match TRBD1 or TRBD2 (5 bases each). V lost 9 bases and J lost 1, with 12 bases in between. The CDR3 length is 13 residues. CDR1 and CDR2 from the germline V gene are SNHLY and FYNNEI. CDR3 nucleotides: TGTGCCAGGGGACCCGGGACCCAAGAGACCCAGTACTTC. Its translation is CARGPGTQETQYF.

This chain connects TRBV9 to TRBJ1-2; no clear D. The CDR3 length is 12 residues. Germline-derived CDR1 and CDR2 are SGDLS and YYNGEE. The ends were cut back, 4 bases at V and 2 bases at J, with 6 bases in the middle. This chain's CDR3 is CASSLGNYGYTF. The DNA for the CDR3 is TGTGCCAGCAGCTTGGGGAACTATGGCTACACCTTC.

V is TRBV18 and J is TRBJ2-7; D is undetermined. The V gene's germline CDR1 is KGHSH and CDR2 LQKENI. The CDR3 is made up of 11 amino acids. V lost 5 bases to trimming and J lost 4 bases, with 6 bases between them. This chain's CDR3 is CASSTEYEQYF. The CDR3 DNA is TGTGCCAGCTCAACCGAATACGAGCAGTACTTC.

J is TRBJ1-1 and V is TRBV5-1, with a weak D call TRBD1 (5 bases). CDR1 is SGHRS and CDR2 is YFSETQ in the germline V gene. V lost 0 bases and J lost 11, with 8 bases in between. The CDR3 runs to 11 residues. CDR3 DNA: TGCGCCAGCAGCTTGGAAGGGGACGCTTTCTTT. Residues: CASSLEGDAFF.

The sample holds a few counts of this clonotype. The chain uses TRBV2 and TRBJ2-3; 11 bases fit TRBD2. CDR1 and CDR2 (germline): SNHLY, FYNNEI. The CDR3 is 16 amino acids. V trimming: 8 bases; J trimming: 5 bases; junction bases outside the gene matches: 12. CDR3 loop: CASGTSGSWSEDTQYF. The CDR3 DNA reads as TGTGCCAGCGGGACTAGCGGATCCTGGTCCGAAGATACGCAGTATTTT.

This clonotype came up a few times. The chain combines TRBV24-1 with TRBJ2-3, with 12 bases lining up with TRBD2. This CDR3 is 19 amino acids long. J was trimmed by 0 bases and V by 4 bases; bases with no gene match: 10. CDR1 KGHDR and CDR2 SFDVKD come from the germline V gene. Written as DNA, the CDR3 is TGTGCCACCAGTGACCATCTAGCGGGGGGGACCTCTAGCACAGATACGCAGTATTTT. Protein sequence: CATSDHLAGGTSSTDTQYF.

This clonotype was observed a handful of times. The chain is built from TRBV9 and TRBJ1-1; D ambiguous. Looked up from germline, CDR1 is SGDLS and CDR2 is YYNGEE. V lost 0 bases to trimming and J lost 5 bases, with 11 bases between them. This CDR3 has 14 amino acids. The CDR3 coding sequence is TGTGCCAGCAGCGTAGACCGGGGAGGGACTGAAGCTTTCTTT. Translating it yields CASSVDRGGTEAFF.

The chain links TRBV29-1 to TRBJ2-7; D perhaps matches TRBD2 (6 bases). CDR1 and CDR2 from the germline V gene are SQVTM and ANQGSEA. V was cut by 4 bases and J by 2 bases, with 15 bases left in between. CDR3 length: 14 amino acids. The CDR3 region has the DNA TGCAGCGTTGGATTGGGTAGCGGTCCCTACGAGCAGTACTTC. This sequence encodes CSVGLGSGPYEQYF.

This clonotype was counted between two and nine times. This chain uses TRBV29-1 with TRBJ2-2; weak D call: TRBD1 (5 bases). The CDR3 covers 16 residues. Per the germline V gene, CDR1 is SQVTM and CDR2 is ANQGSEA. Trimming stripped 3 bases from V and 0 bases from J, with 14 bases between. The CDR3 protein is CSVETVDNANTGELFF. For the CDR3, the DNA is TGCAGCGTTGAGACAGTCGATAACGCGAACACCGGGGAGCTGTTTTTT.

The chain is built from TRBV20-1 and TRBJ2-3; D is unclear. Trimming stripped 4 bases from V and 6 bases from J, with 5 bases between. Germline V gives CDR1 DFQATT, CDR2 SNEGSKA (reference sequence). CDR3 length: 10 residues. CDR3 bases: TGCAGTGCTATTTCGGATACGCAGTATTTT. Translation: CSAISDTQYF.

This clonotype was counted a few times. The chain uses TRBV5-4 and TRBJ2-1; no clear D gene. The CDR3 totals 12 residues. CDR1 and CDR2 (germline): SGHNT, YYREEE (reference sequence). Trimming took 1 base from V and 9 from J, leaving 8 bases between them. The CDR3 loop reads CASSLRFREQFF. For the CDR3, the DNA is TGTGCCAGCAGCTTGCGGTTTCGTGAGCAGTTCTTC. Supplemented by reference TRBV5-4 and TRBJ2-1, the full variable domain reads ETGVTQSPTHLIKTRGQQVTLRCSSQSGHNTVSWYQQALGQGPQFIFQYYREEENGRGNFPPRFSGLQFPNYSSELNVNALELDDSALYLCASSLRFREQFFGPGTRLTVL.

This rearrangement joins TRBV4-3 to TRBJ2-2; D remains unclear. Per the germline V gene, CDR1 is LGHNA and CDR2 is YSLEER. There are 14 residues in the CDR3. V shed 1 base and J shed 4 bases, with 7 bases lying between them. CDR3 nucleotide sequence: TGCGCCAGCAGCCAAGGTCCGGTCACCGGGGAGCTGTTTTTT. It yields the protein CASSQGPVTGELFF.

The CDR3 coding sequence is TGTGCCACCAGTGACACCGACCCAGGTAGCAATCAGCCCCAGCATTTT. Encoded protein: CATSDTDPGSNQPQHF. The chain recombines TRBV24-1 with TRBJ1-5; D uncertain. V lost 4 bases and J lost 0, with 12 bases in between. The CDR3 loop spans 16 amino acids. Germline CDR1 reads KGHDR; CDR2 reads SFDVKD.

The V and J genes are TRBV5-1 and TRBJ2-3; D not certain. Trimming removed 5 bases at V and 1 base at J, with 17 bases between. CDR1 and CDR2 (germline): SGHRS, YFSETQ. The CDR3 is made up of 16 amino acids. The CDR3 nucleotides are TGCGCCAGCAGTCTGTCCTTCATGACCCGCACAGATACGCAGTATTTT. Translation: CASSLSFMTRTDTQYF. The full variable domain, completed using reference TRBV5-1 and TRBJ2-3, is KAGVTQTPRYLIKTRGQQVTLSCSPISGHRSVSWYQQTPGQGLQFLFEYFSETQRNKGNFPGRFSGRQFSNSRSEMNVSTLELGDSALYLCASSLSFMTRTDTQYFGPGTRLTVL.

CDR3 loop: CASSWRTGNTGELFF. The CDR3 coding sequence is TGTGCCAGTAGTTGGCGGACAGGGAACACCGGGGAGCTGTTTTTT. This chain joins TRBV19 and TRBJ2-2; 7 nucleotides match TRBD1. The junction had 4 bases not matched to a gene; V was cut back by 5 bases and J by 1 base. Germline V gives CDR1 LNHDA, CDR2 SQIVND (reference sequence). The CDR3 length is 15 residues.

The genes are TRBV21-1 and TRBJ2-1; whether TRBD1, the table's D call, matches the DNA was not checked. TRBV21-1 is designated a pseudogene. CDR3 size: 15 residues. The CDR3 sequence: CASSNAGQGRAEQFF. The CDR3 DNA reads TGTGCCAGCAGCAACGCGGGACAGGGACGGGCTGAGCAGTTCTTC.

The chain carries TRBV15 and TRBJ1-5, with 9 bases matching TRBD1. The germline gives CDR1 LNHNV, CDR2 YYDKDF (reference sequence). V shed 3 bases, J shed 6 bases, and the junction held 6 bases outside the gene matches. This CDR3 contains 15 residues. CDR3 loop: CATSSGTGMVQPQHF. As DNA, the CDR3 is TGTGCCACCAGCAGTGGGACAGGGATGGTTCAGCCCCAGCATTTT.

This clonotype was found a few times. This sequence joins TRBV5-1 and TRBJ2-6, with D tentatively TRBD1 (6 bases). Trimming removed 5 bases from V and 4 bases from J, with 13 bases in between. The CDR3 runs 15 residues. CDR1 is SGHRS and CDR2 is YFSETQ in the germline V gene. Here the CDR3 DNA reads TGCGCCAGCAGTCCTCAGGGGACAGGGGCCAACGTCCTGACTTTC. This encodes CASSPQGTGANVLTF.